The 6 T cell receptor beta chains below were found in one sample sequenced in a study of shared T cell receptors in the human thymus. TCRdb's copy holds only in-frame clones and misses some; the assay was immunoSEQ multiplex PCR. The repertoire holds 500,000 to 750,000 clones, around 87% seen once, with approximately 0.011% in the top ten. This sample also belongs to another study, concerning human thymus T cells.

The sequenced sample was thymocytes. The source of these receptors is a boy under three years old with a congenital heart defect.

This chain joins TRBV5-6 and TRBJ2-3; 7 nucleotides align to TRBD2. Germline CDR1 is SGHDT and CDR2 is YYEEEE. This CDR3 is 16 amino acids long. Germline trimming cut 2 bases from V and 4 bases from J; bases unmatched to any gene: 10. The CDR3 coding sequence is TGTGCCAGCAGCTTCTGTGGAGCGGGACCCCCAGATACGCAGTATTTT. This encodes CASSFCGAGPPDTQYF.

CDR3 amino acids: CASSGSGLAGKSSYNEQFF. CDR3 coding DNA: TGTGCCAGCAGTGGATCGGGACTAGCGGGTAAGAGCTCCTACAATGAGCAGTTCTTC. The J gene is TRBJ2-1, the V gene TRBV2; TRBD2 matches at 12 bases. Germline V lookup: CDR1 SNHLY, CDR2 FYNNEI. Germline trimming cut 4 bases from V and 0 bases from J; bases unmatched to any gene: 10. There are 19 residues in the CDR3.

This clone was detected only once. CDR3: CASSQVGGYTGELFF. The CDR3, as DNA: TGCGCCAGCAGCCAAGTAGGGGGCTACACCGGGGAGCTGTTTTTT. The V and J genes are TRBV4-3 and TRBJ2-2, with TRBD1 matching 7 bases. The CDR3 runs 15 residues. Losses at the gene ends were 1 base for V and 3 bases for J; bases not matched to a gene: 2. Germline lookup yields CDR1 LGHNA and CDR2 YSLEER.

The chain has TRBV4-2 and TRBJ2-1; D may be TRBD1 (5 bases). Germline V gives CDR1 LGHNA, CDR2 YNFKEQ. The CDR3 length is 14 residues. Trimming removed 4 bases from V and 6 bases from J, with 13 bases in between. CDR3 bases: TGTGCCAGCAGCCCCAAGGGGAAGGGCAATGAGCAGTTCTTC. Protein sequence: CASSPKGKGNEQFF.

CDR3 DNA sequence: TGTGCCAGCAGCTTAGCGCGGGGGACAGGGATACCAGATACGCAGTATTTT. It translates to CASSLARGTGIPDTQYF. This chain links TRBV7-8 with TRBJ2-3; 9 bases are a match to TRBD1. The germline CDR1 and CDR2 sequences are SGHVS and FQNEAQ. The CDR3 loop spans 17 amino acids. V was clipped by 0 bases and J by 4 bases; unmatched bases: 8.

The chain employs TRBV16 and TRBJ2-7; 10 bases align to TRBD2. This CDR3 is 15 amino acids long. Germline V lookup: CDR1 KGHSY, CDR2 FQNENV. V shed 0 bases and J 7 bases; nucleotides not matched to a gene: 6. The CDR3 region is CASSQSMLAGEEQYF. CDR3 DNA sequence: TGTGCCAGCAGCCAATCGATGCTAGCGGGAGAAGAGCAGTACTTC.